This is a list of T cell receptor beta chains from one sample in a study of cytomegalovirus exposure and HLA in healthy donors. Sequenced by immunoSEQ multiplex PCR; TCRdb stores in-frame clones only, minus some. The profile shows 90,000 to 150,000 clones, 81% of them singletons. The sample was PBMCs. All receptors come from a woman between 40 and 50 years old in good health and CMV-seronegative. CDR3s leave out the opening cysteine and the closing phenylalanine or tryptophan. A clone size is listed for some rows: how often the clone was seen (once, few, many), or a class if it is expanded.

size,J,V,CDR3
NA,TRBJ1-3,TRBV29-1,SAATPRQGNTGNTIY
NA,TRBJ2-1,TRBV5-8,ASSRTHTTSGNEQF
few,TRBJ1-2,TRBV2,ASSAGQGAPYGYT
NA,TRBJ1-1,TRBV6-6,ASSYTQGARTEAF
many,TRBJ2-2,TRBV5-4,ASSRGLLDTGELF
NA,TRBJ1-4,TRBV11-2,ASSLVGTENEKLF
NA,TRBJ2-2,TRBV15,ATSKETQNTGELF
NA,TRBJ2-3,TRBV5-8,ASSWMVGGDTQY
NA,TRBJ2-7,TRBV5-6,ASSLMTSGSYEQY
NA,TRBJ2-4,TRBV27,ASISGLAGGHVAKNIQY
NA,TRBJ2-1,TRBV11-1,ASRTGQPPYNEQF
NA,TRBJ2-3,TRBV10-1,ASSGTGEGTDTQY
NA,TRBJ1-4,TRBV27,ASSLSTGDNEKLF
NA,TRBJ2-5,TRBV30,AWAGGAKETQY
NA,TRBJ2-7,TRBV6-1,ASSGKSGEQY
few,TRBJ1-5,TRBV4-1,ASSQEGQGVRSNQPQH
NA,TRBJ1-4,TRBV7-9,ASSLGQSRNEKLF
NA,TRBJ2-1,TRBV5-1,ASSSQGFSYNEQF
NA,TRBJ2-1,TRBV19,ASSIRGTSGDYNEQF
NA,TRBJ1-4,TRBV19,ASSPNPARVLIPEKLF
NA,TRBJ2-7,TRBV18,ASSPGTTYEQY
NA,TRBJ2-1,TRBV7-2,ASSLDRGQLYNEQF
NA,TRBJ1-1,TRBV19,ASSPSSFSEAF
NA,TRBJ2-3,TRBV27,ASSLPRGRVTDTQY
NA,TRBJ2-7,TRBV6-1,ASSRTPGFYEQY
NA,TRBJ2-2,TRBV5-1,ASSLVLAGVNTGELF
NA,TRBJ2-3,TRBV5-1,ASSLGGGGTDTQY
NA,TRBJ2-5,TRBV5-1,ASSLLTGGIVETQY
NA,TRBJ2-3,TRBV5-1,ASSLEIAPTDTQY
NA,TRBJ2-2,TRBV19,ASSIVGLNTGELF
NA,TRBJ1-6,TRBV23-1,ASSQSGRGSYNSPLH
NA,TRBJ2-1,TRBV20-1,SAPLGYEQF
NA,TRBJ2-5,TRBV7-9,ASSLAIGQATRETQY
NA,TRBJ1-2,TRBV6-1,ASSETGQGYLGGYT
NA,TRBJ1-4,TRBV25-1,ASSDIFVQGRNEKLF
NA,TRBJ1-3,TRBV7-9,ASRGNTIY
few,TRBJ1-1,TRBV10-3,AISDWEGDTEAF
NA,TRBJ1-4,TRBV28,ASSLRGTEKLF
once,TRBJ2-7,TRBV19,ASSIQGGALEQY
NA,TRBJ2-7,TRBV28,ASSKPGQVMGSEQY
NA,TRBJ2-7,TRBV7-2,ASSPDTSSYEQY
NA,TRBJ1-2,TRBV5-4,ASSGRDRAGYGYT
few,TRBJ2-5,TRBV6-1,ASSEATGGAETQY
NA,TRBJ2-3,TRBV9,ASSYGGAVADTQY
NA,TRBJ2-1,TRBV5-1,ASSLGGGGYNEQF
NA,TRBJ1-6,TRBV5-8,ASRRAVRDGSSPLH
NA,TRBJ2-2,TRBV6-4,ASSDGRSRGYTNTGELF
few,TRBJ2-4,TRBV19,ASSLAGTSGRMAVAKNIQY
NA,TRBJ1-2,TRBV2,ASSERADYT
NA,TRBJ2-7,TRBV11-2,ASSSPPRDGLSYEQY
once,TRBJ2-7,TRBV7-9,SSSLAAGLAGSYEQY
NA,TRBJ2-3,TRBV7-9,ASSPRWLAGALSTDTQY
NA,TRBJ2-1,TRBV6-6,ASGTGYNEQF
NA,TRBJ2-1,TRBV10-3,AISESTHGYNEQF
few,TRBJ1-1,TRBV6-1,ASRDRINTEAF
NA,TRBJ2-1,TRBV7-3,ASAPTGSSSYNEQF